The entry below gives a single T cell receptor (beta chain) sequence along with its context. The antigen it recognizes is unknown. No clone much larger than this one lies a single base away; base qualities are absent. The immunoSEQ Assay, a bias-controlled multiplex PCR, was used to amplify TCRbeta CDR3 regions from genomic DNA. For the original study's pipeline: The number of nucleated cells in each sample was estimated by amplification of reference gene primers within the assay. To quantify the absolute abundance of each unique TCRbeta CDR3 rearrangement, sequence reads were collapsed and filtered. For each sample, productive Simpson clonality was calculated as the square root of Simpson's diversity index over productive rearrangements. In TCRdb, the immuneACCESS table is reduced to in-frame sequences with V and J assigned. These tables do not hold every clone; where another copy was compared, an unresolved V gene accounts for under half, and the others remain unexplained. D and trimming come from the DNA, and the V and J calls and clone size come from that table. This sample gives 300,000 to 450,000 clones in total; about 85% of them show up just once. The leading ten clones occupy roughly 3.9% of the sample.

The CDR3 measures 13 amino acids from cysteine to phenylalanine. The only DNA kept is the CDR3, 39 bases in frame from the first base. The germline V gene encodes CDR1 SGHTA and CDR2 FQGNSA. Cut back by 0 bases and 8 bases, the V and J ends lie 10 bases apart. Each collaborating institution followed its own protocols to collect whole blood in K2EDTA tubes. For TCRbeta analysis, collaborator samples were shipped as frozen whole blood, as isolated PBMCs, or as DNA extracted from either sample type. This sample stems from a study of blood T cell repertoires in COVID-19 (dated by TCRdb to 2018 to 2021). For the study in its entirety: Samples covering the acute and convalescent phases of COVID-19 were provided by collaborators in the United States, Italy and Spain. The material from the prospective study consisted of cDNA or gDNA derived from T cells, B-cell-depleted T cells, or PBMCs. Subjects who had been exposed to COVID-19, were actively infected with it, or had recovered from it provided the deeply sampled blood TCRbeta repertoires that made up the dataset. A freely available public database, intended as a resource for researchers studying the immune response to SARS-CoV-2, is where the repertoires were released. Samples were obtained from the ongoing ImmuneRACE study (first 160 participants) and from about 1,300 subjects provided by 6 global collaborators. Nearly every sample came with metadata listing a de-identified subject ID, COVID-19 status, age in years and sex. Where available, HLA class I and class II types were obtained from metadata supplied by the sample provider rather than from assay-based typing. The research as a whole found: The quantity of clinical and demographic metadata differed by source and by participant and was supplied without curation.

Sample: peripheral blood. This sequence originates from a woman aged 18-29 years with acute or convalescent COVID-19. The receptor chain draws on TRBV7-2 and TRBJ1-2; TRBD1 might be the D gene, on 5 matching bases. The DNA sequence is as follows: TGTGCCAGCAGCTTAGCTAGGGGATACGGCTACACCTTC. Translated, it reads CASSLARGYGYTF.